The entry below gives a single T cell receptor (beta chain) sequence along with its context. What it binds is not known. This specimen belongs to a study of identical twins. In germline, CDR1 is SEHNR, CDR2 FQNEAQ (reference sequence). V lost 1 base and J 1 base, leaving 4 bases between the germline ends. This CDR3 has 13 residues. Healthy Caucasians supplied all donations. The study's findings and limits: Within monozygotic twins, out-of-frame TCR alpha sharing was underestimated by the models. The study drew conclusions from cross-sectional statistical analysis, not from following the same donors. Low generation probability was overrepresented in out-of-frame alpha sequences shared by twins.

TCRdb recomputed calls from the 5' RACE reads with MiXCR, one row per CDR3 protein. The sample has about 330,000 distinct CDR3 sequences, about 12% seen once. The data were also submitted as part of a second study, on yellow fever vaccine responses in identical twins.

The chain carries TRBV7-9 and TRBJ1-1; D gene uncertain. The sequenced material came from CD8+ T cells sorted from blood. This receptor was taken from a woman between 18 and 29 years old in good health. CDR3 in amino acids: CASSLEQNTEAFF. The DNA for the CDR3 is TGTGCCAGCAGCTTAGAACAGAACACTGAAGCTTTCTTT.